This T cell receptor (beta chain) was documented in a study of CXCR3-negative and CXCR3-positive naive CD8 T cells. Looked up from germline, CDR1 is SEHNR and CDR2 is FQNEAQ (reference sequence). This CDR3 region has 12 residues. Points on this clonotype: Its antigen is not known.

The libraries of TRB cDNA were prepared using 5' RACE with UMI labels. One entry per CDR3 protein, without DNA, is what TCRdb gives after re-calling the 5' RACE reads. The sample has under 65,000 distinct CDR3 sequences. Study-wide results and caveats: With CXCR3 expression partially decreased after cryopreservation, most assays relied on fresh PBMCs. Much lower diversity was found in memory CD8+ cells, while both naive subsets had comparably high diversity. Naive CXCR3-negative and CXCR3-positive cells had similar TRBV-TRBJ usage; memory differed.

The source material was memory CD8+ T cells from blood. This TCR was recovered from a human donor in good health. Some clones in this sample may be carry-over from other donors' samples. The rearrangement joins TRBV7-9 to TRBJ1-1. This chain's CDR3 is CASSASQEGAFF.